Shown below are 31 T cell receptor beta chains from a single sample sequenced in a study of cytomegalovirus exposure and HLA in healthy donors (dated by TCRdb to between 2016 and 2019). The library relied on the immunoSEQ multiplex PCR assay. TCRdb obtained this table from immuneACCESS and retained in-frame rearrangements with V and J assigned. These tables miss some clones; where compared with another copy, unresolved V genes account for less than half of the shortfall, and the remainder is unexplained. The sample contains 250,000 to 300,000 clones, approximately 86% of them found a single time. The top ten clonotypes cover roughly 1% of the sample. What was sequenced was PBMCs. The receptors stem from a woman aged 18-29 years in good health and CMV-seronegative.

The rearrangement uses TRBV19 and TRBJ2-7, with 9 bases lining up with TRBD1. The CDR3 is 15 amino acids. The ends lost 4 bases at V and 1 base at J; junction bases unmatched: 5. CDR1 LNHDA and CDR2 SQIVND come from the germline V gene (reference sequence). The CDR3 bases are TGTGCCAGTAGTAAAGTTGACAGGGGGTCCTACGAGCAGTACTTC. Its translation is CASSKVDRGSYEQYF. Looking up the rest from reference TRBV19 and TRBJ2-7 gives the full variable domain: DGGITQSPKYLFRKEGQNVTLSCEQNLNHDAMYWYRQDPGQGLRLIYYSQIVNDFQKGDIAEGYSVSREKKESFPLTVTSAQKNPTAFYLCASSKVDRGSYEQYFGPGTRLTVT.

The V call is TRBV5-6, the J call TRBJ2-3; D ambiguous. From germline, CDR1 is SGHDT and CDR2 YYEEEE. CDR3 size: 13 residues. Trimming removed 4 bases from V and 6 bases from J, with 12 bases in between. DNA for the CDR3: TGTGCCAGCAGCCTAGGCTATTCCGATACGCAGTATTTT. This gives the protein CASSLGYSDTQYF.

The gene calls are TRBV5-6 and TRBJ1-2; D is possibly TRBD1 (5 bases). Trimming took off 4 bases at V and 6 bases at J, with 16 bases between the two ends. This CDR3 has 14 residues. The germline gives CDR1 SGHDT, CDR2 YYEEEE. The CDR3 DNA is TGTGCCAGCAGCGGGGTAGGCAGGGTCGATGGCTACACCTTC. Protein sequence: CASSGVGRVDGYTF.

J is TRBJ2-5 and V is TRBV9; 11 bases line up with TRBD1. V shed 3 bases and J 4 bases; nucleotides not matched to a gene: 5. The CDR3 runs 15 residues. Germline assignment: CDR1 SGDLS and CDR2 YYNGEE. CDR3 in amino acids: CASSGAGTGGETQYF. CDR3 nucleotide sequence: TGTGCCAGCAGCGGAGCCGGGACAGGGGGAGAGACCCAGTACTTC.

The chain joins TRBV10-3 to TRBJ2-7, with D maybe TRBD1 (5 bases). The germline V and J ends were trimmed by 0 bases and 7 bases, with 16 bases remaining between them. Germline V gene sequence: CDR1 ENHRY, CDR2 SYGVKD. The CDR3 runs to 15 residues. This CDR3 is CAISESQQGNVEQYF. The CDR3 DNA sequence: TGTGCCATCAGTGAGTCCCAGCAGGGAAACGTAGAGCAGTACTTC.

This clone came up a few times. The chain uses TRBV10-1 and TRBJ2-7; D uncertain. The ends were cut back, 6 bases at V and 5 bases at J, with 8 bases in the middle. This CDR3 is built from 11 residues. Germline-derived CDR1 and CDR2 are WNHNN and SYGVQD (reference sequence). This CDR3 reads CASRFFNEQYF. The CDR3 bases are TGCGCCAGCAGATTTTTCAACGAGCAGTACTTC.

The CDR3 DNA follows: TGTGCCAGCAGTTACTCGGTCGCCAGGGCGGACGAGCAGTACTTC. Protein sequence: CASSYSVARADEQYF. The rearrangement uses TRBV6-5 and TRBJ2-7, with D possibly being TRBD1 (5 bases). This CDR3 comprises 15 residues. The germline CDR1 and CDR2 sequences are MNHEY and SVGAGI. V shed 0 bases and J shed 5 bases, with 14 bases lying between them.

V usage is TRBV4-1 and J usage is TRBJ1-2, with 7 bases lining up with TRBD1. With 3 bases clipped from V and 6 bases from J, the junction kept 7 bases outside the gene matches. The germline gives CDR1 MGHRA, CDR2 YSYEKL. The CDR3 covers 14 residues. The CDR3 protein is CASSHPGQRNGYTF. CDR3 in DNA: TGCGCCAGCAGCCATCCGGGACAGAGAAATGGCTACACCTTC.

The chain couples TRBV30 to TRBJ1-2, with 10 bases fitting TRBD1. With V trimmed by 4 bases and J by 7 bases, 9 bases remained unmatched. Germline V CDR1 and CDR2: GTSNPN, SVGIG (reference sequence). The CDR3 covers 14 residues. In DNA form, the CDR3 reads TGTGCCTGGACCAGGGACAGGGGAGAAGTTGGCTACACCTTC. Protein product: CAWTRDRGEVGYTF.

The chain has TRBV19 and TRBJ1-2; 7 nucleotides agree with TRBD1. The CDR3 is 13 amino acids. Germline assignment: CDR1 LNHDA and CDR2 SQIVND (reference sequence). The trim removed 5 bases at V and 6 bases at J, leaving 6 bases unmatched. This chain's CDR3 is CASSLDRADGYTF. In DNA form, the CDR3 reads TGTGCCAGTAGTCTCGACAGGGCTGATGGCTACACCTTC.

This clone appeared once. The rearrangement uses TRBV27 and TRBJ2-7; D possibly corresponds to TRBD2 (7 bases). The CDR3 totals 13 residues. V was cut by 5 bases and J by 5 bases, with 13 bases left in between. Germline CDR1 MNHEY, CDR2 SMNVEV (reference sequence). The CDR3 coding sequence is TGTGCCAGCAGTCGCGTAGGGGGGGACGAGCAGTACTTC. Translation gives CASSRVGGDEQYF.

The chain carries TRBV18 and TRBJ2-7, with 12 bases identical to TRBD1. V was pared by 3 bases and J by 6 bases, with 9 bases of the junction left unmatched. In germline, CDR1 is KGHSH, CDR2 LQKENI. The CDR3 covers 16 residues. CDR3 sequence (DNA): TGTGCCAGCTCACCCCGGGACAGGGGGCATCAAGGCGAGCAGTACTTC. It specifies CASSPRDRGHQGEQYF.

The chain combines TRBV7-4 with TRBJ2-6; 8 nucleotides match TRBD2. V lost 3 bases to trimming and J lost 0 bases; unmatched junction nucleotides: 10. This CDR3 region has 19 residues. Germline loops: CDR1 SGHVT, CDR2 SQSDAQ. The CDR3 DNA follows: TGTGCCAGCAGCTTGGGCGGGACTAGGGGCCGCTCTGGGGCCAACGTCCTGACTTTC. This encodes CASSLGGTRGRSGANVLTF.

V usage is TRBV9 and J usage is TRBJ2-1; possibly TRBD2 for D (5 bases). This CDR3 contains 14 residues. V lost 0 bases and J lost 6, with 10 bases in between. Germline V gene lookup returns CDR1 SGDLS and CDR2 YYNGEE. For the CDR3, the DNA is TGTGCCAGCAGCGTAGACGGACTCTTCAATGAGCAGTTCTTC. It is translated as CASSVDGLFNEQFF.

The chain links TRBV6-5 to TRBJ2-2, with D unclear. V was trimmed by 6 bases and J by 0 bases, leaving 11 bases between them. This CDR3 has 15 residues. Germline CDR1 and CDR2: MNHEY and SVGAGI. As DNA, the CDR3 is TGTGCCAGCAGGCCCCCGCAGTCGAACACCGGGGAGCTGTTTTTT. The encoded protein is CASRPPQSNTGELFF.

This clone showed up just once. The chain uses TRBV23-1 and TRBJ2-7; no firm D call. TRBV23-1 is identified as an open reading frame with a role that is uncertain. The ends were cut back, 10 bases at V and 6 bases at J, with 10 bases in the middle. The CDR3 sequence is 10 residues long. The CDR3 DNA is TGCGCCACCATGAACGGCGAGCAGTACTTC. Protein product: CATMNGEQYF.

The chain has TRBV7-2 and TRBJ2-2; D gene uncertain. The CDR3 length is 15 residues. V lost 1 base, J lost 4 bases, and 10 bases lay in between. Germline assignment: CDR1 SGHTA and CDR2 FQGNSA. CDR3: CASSLVWRPTGELFF. CDR3 nucleotides: TGTGCCAGCAGCTTAGTTTGGCGGCCCACCGGGGAGCTGTTTTTT.

The CDR3 here is CASSTSPRGDTQYF. The CDR3 DNA reads TGTGCCAGCAGTACTAGCCCACGCGGGGATACGCAGTATTTT. The chain combines TRBV7-8 with TRBJ2-3, with D possibly being TRBD2 (6 bases). The germline V gene encodes CDR1 SGHVS and CDR2 FQNEAQ. This CDR3 has 14 residues. V lost 6 bases, J lost 6 bases, and 16 bases lay in between.

The V call is TRBV9, the J call TRBJ1-1; no clear D. V gave up 5 bases and J gave up 4 bases, with 12 bases separating them. The CDR3 covers 13 residues. Germline-derived CDR1 and CDR2 are SGDLS and YYNGEE. The CDR3 DNA sequence: TGTGCCAGCAGTAACACCTTTGGCACTGAAGCTTTCTTT. Translating gives CASSNTFGTEAFF.

The rearrangement joins TRBV10-2 to TRBJ2-7; TRBD1 matches 9 bases. The CDR3 loop spans 15 amino acids. The V gene's germline CDR1 is WSHSY and CDR2 SAAADI. V lost 3 bases to trimming and J lost 6 bases; unmatched junction nucleotides: 9. CDR3 sequence reads: CASSETGTGLLEQYF. The CDR3 DNA sequence: TGCGCCAGCAGTGAAACCGGGACAGGGCTTCTCGAGCAGTACTTC.

In DNA form, the CDR3 reads TGTGCCAGCAGCTCTCAGCGGGGGGGAACAGATACGCAGTATTTT. It specifies CASSSQRGGTDTQYF. The V and J genes are TRBV9 and TRBJ2-3; the match to TRBD2 covers 10 bases. Per germline, CDR1 SGDLS and CDR2 YYNGEE. Unmatched junction bases numbered 5, after V lost 4 bases and J lost 3 bases. The CDR3 is 15 residues long.

J is TRBJ1-1 and V is TRBV5-4; D is possibly TRBD1 (6 bases). The CDR3 totals 15 residues. V was cut by 10 bases and J by 1 base, with 20 bases left in between. Germline CDR1 is SGHNT and CDR2 is YYREEE (reference sequence). The CDR3 sequence: CASTRDNLGNTEAFF. The CDR3, as DNA: TGTGCCTCCACCCGGGACAACCTTGGGAACACTGAAGCTTTCTTT.

The J gene is TRBJ2-7, the V gene TRBV28; D is undetermined. V was trimmed by 6 bases and J by 2 bases, leaving 11 bases between them. The CDR3 spans 13 residues. Germline CDR1 reads MDHEN; CDR2 reads SYDVKM. The CDR3 nucleotides are TGTGCCAGCAGGGGCACAACAGCCTACGAGCAGTACTTC. Translating it yields CASRGTTAYEQYF.

The V and J genes are TRBV28 and TRBJ2-7; no definite D call. Trimming pared 7 bases from V and 6 bases from J, leaving 16 bases between. This CDR3 is 13 amino acids long. Germline V gene data show CDR1 as MDHEN and CDR2 as SYDVKM. The CDR3 is CASILQPPGEQYF. CDR3 nucleotides: TGTGCCAGCATCCTTCAACCCCCAGGCGAGCAGTACTTC.

This clone was observed a few times. This sequence joins TRBV28 and TRBJ1-5; 10 positions match TRBD1. The CDR3 covers 14 residues. The junction had 2 bases not matched to a gene; V was cut back by 5 bases and J by 4 bases. Germline-derived CDR1 and CDR2 are MDHEN and SYDVKM. The CDR3, as DNA: TGTGCCAGCAGTGTGGGACAGGGGAATCAGCCCCAGCATTTT. Protein: CASSVGQGNQPQHF.

The chain has TRBV5-6 and TRBJ1-5; 10 bases map to TRBD1. The CDR3 consists of 15 residues. Germline loops: CDR1 SGHDT, CDR2 YYEEEE. J lost 2 bases, V lost 4 bases, and 3 bases had no gene match. CDR3 nucleotide sequence: TGTGCCAGCAGCCAGACAGGGGGCGGCAATCAGCCCCAGCATTTT. Protein: CASSQTGGGNQPQHF.

A single count supports this clone. The chain links TRBV5-4 to TRBJ2-2, with a weak D call TRBD2 (6 bases). Germline loops: CDR1 SGHNT, CDR2 YYREEE (reference sequence). V dropped 4 bases and J dropped 5 bases, with 15 bases sitting between them. The CDR3 has 15 amino acids. CDR3 in DNA: TGTGCCAGCAGCCCCGCCGCCGGGGGAACCGGGGAGCTGTTTTTT. This translates into CASSPAAGGTGELFF.

V usage is TRBV29-1 and J usage is TRBJ2-1; D not certain. The CDR3 extends over 11 amino acids. V gave up 8 bases and J gave up 5 bases, with 10 bases separating them. CDR1 and CDR2 from the germline V gene are SQVTM and ANQGSEA. CDR3 nucleotide sequence: TGCAGCCCCGAGGAGAACAATGAGCAGTTCTTC. Encoded protein: CSPEENNEQFF.

This clone was detected only once. V is TRBV6-5 and J is TRBJ2-5, with 8 bases fitting TRBD2. CDR1 and CDR2 (germline): MNHEY, SVGAGI. V dropped 7 bases and J dropped 2; count of bases not matched to a gene: 9. The CDR3 contains 15 residues. The DNA for the CDR3 is TGTGCCAGCACCTCCAGCGGGGGCGGACAAGAGACCCAGTACTTC. Protein product: CASTSSGGGQETQYF.

The chain is built from TRBV6-6 and TRBJ2-7, with a tentative D call TRBD1 (5 bases). Trimming shortened V by 7 bases and J by 0 bases, and 13 bases separated the two germline ends. The CDR3 is 14 residues long. Germline lookup yields CDR1 MNHNY and CDR2 SVGAGI (reference sequence). This CDR3 reads CASNQQVTSYEQYF. CDR3 nucleotides: TGTGCCAGCAACCAACAGGTCACCTCCTACGAGCAGTACTTC.

This clone was picked up one time. The CDR3 here is CASSYRGGRYTGELFF. CDR3 nucleotide sequence: TGTGCCAGCAGTTACCGGGGGGGCAGGTACACCGGGGAGCTGTTTTTT. The genes are TRBV6-5 and TRBJ2-2; TRBD2 aligns across 8 bases. V was pared by 2 bases and J by 3 bases, with 5 bases of the junction left unmatched. Germline loops: CDR1 MNHEY, CDR2 SVGAGI. CDR3 size: 16 residues.